The 14 T cell receptor beta chains below were found in one sample sequenced in a study of tumor and adjacent non-tumor tissue in lung cancer. TCRbeta libraries were built with three rounds of nested PCR, modified from ARM-PCR. One entry per CDR3 protein, called by TCRdb with MiXCR from the multiplex PCR reads. Among some 100,000 distinct CDR3 sequences, roughly 73% were seen once, and the ten largest hold around 37%. This sample's RNA came from whole unsorted tissue. Sequenced material: lung tumor tissue. These receptors all come from an older woman with non-small cell lung cancer.

This clonotype came up many times. The rearrangement joins TRBV10-3 to TRBJ2-7; no clear D. The CDR3 spans 13 residues. From germline, CDR1 is ENHRY and CDR2 SYGVKD. Trimming took off 6 bases at V and 3 bases at J, with 12 bases between the two ends. CDR3: CAISIAGVYEQYF. The CDR3 DNA follows: TGTGCCATCAGCATAGCTGGAGTCTACGAGCAGTACTTC.

Remarks on this clonotype: Here the CDR3 omits its conserved ending phenylalanine or tryptophan, so a read error is the likely source. This rearrangement joins TRBV4-3 to TRBJ1-2; D unclear. Between the trimmed V and J ends, which lost 4 bases and 0 bases, there was a span of 12 bases. Germline V lookup: CDR1 LGHNA, CDR2 YSLEER. The CDR3 length is 15 residues. As DNA, the CDR3 is TGCGCCAGCAGCCCGAGGGCTGCCGCTAACTATGGCTACACCTTG. Its translation: CASSPRAAANYGYTL.

With respect to this clonotype: One junction end disagrees with the germline gene, perhaps due to a read error. The chain uses TRBV28 and TRBJ1-5; D may be TRBD1 (6 bases). Per germline, CDR1 MDHEN and CDR2 SYDVKM. The length of the CDR3 is 15 residues. The CDR3 protein is CASRLTGTFNQPQHF. The DNA of the CDR3 is TGTGCCAGCAGGCTGACAGGAACTTTCAATCAGCCTCAGCATTTT.

About this clonotype: A junction end diverges from the germline sequence, so it may reflect a read error. This chain links TRBV5-1 with TRBJ1-2; D may be TRBD1 (6 bases). Germline CDR1 and CDR2: SGHRS and YFSETQ. The CDR3 is 16 residues long. CDR3 nucleotides: TGCGCCAGCAGCTTGGGTACAGGGAATGCTAACTATGGCTACATCTTC. It encodes CASSLGTGNANYGYIF.

By its share, this clonotype is medium-sized. This rearrangement joins TRBV6-1 to TRBJ2-6, with D possibly matching TRBD2 (6 bases). Trimming shortened V by 4 bases and J by 4 bases, and 11 bases separated the two germline ends. This CDR3 is 15 amino acids long. Germline CDR1 is MNHNS and CDR2 is SASEGT. This chain's CDR3 is CASSVEGSGANVLTF. The CDR3, as DNA: TGTGCCAGCAGTGTGGAGGGATCCGGGGCCAACGTCCTGACTTTC.

About this clonotype: This CDR3 is missing its conserved last phenylalanine or tryptophan, likely due to a read error. Because the CDR3's place on the DNA is in doubt, the DNA is left out and the CDR3 is given as listed by TCRdb. The CDR3 sequence: CASSYGTSGGYEQHL. The V and J genes are TRBV11-2 and TRBJ2-7; the listed D gene, TRBD2, was not tested against the DNA. CDR1 SGHAT and CDR2 FQNNGV come from the germline V gene. The CDR3 has 15 residues if both end residues are counted.

The rearrangement joins TRBV24-1 to TRBJ2-5; perhaps TRBD1 as D (5 bases). CDR3 size: 12 residues. Germline assignment: CDR1 KGHDR and CDR2 SFDVKD. The ends were cut back, 9 bases at V and 1 base at J, with 8 bases in the middle. The CDR3 loop is CATGQGQETQYF. CDR3 nucleotide sequence: TGTGCCACCGGCCAGGGCCAAGAGACCCAGTACTTC.

This clonotype has only one observation. A junction boundary mismatches the germline segment, possibly from a read error. This chain links TRBV20-1 with TRBJ2-7; D is possibly TRBD2 (5 bases). This CDR3 is built from 15 residues. Germline loops: CDR1 DFQATT, CDR2 SNEGSKA (reference sequence). CDR3 nucleotide sequence: TGCAGTGCTAGAGACGCCAGCGCTTATACGAGGGAGCGGTACTTC. It translates to CSARDASAYTRERYF.

The chain combines TRBV11-2 with TRBJ2-1; D gene ambiguous. The CDR3 is made up of 16 amino acids. The V gene lost 0 bases and the J gene lost 6 bases, with 15 bases spanning the gap. Germline CDR1 reads SGHAT; CDR2 reads FQNNGV. In nucleotides, the CDR3 is TGTGCCAGCAGCTTAGACCCGATGACAAGTATCAATGAGCAGTTCTTC. Translating gives CASSLDPMTSINEQFF.

Details on this clonotype: Compared with germline, one end of the junction differs, possibly owing to a read error. The J gene is TRBJ2-7, the V gene TRBV20-1; tentative D call: TRBD1 (5 bases). The germline CDR1 and CDR2 sequences are DFQATT and SNEGSKA (reference sequence). This CDR3 has 11 amino acids. CDR3 residues: CNARNRLEQYF. The DNA for the CDR3 is TGCAATGCTAGAAACAGGCTCGAGCAGTATTTC.

The V gene is TRBV11-2, the J gene TRBJ2-7; the D is unclear. Germline CDR1 reads SGHAT; CDR2 reads FQNNGV. This CDR3 spans 13 amino acids. V was trimmed by 3 bases and J by 6 bases, leaving 12 bases between them. The CDR3 DNA is TGTGCCAGCAGCTTGGTACATGGCCGCGAGCAGTACTTC. Translation: CASSLVHGREQYF.

To note about this clonotype: The conserved final phenylalanine or tryptophan is absent from the CDR3, which likely points to a read error. This chain uses TRBV20-1 with TRBJ2-5; TRBD1 is a possible D gene (6 bases). CDR1 and CDR2 (germline): DFQATT, SNEGSKA (reference sequence). CDR3 length: 11 residues. This CDR3 reads CSTGGGETQYL. For the CDR3, the DNA is TGCTCGACTGGGGGCGGAGAGACCCAGTACCTC.

The CDR3 nucleotides are TGTGCCAGCAGCCGAGAATCCTTCATGGGGCTCAACACTGAAGCTTTCTTT. It encodes CASSRESFMGLNTEAFF. V and J are TRBV4-2 and TRBJ1-1; TRBD1 is a possible D gene (5 bases). Germline CDR1 reads LGHNA; CDR2 reads YNFKEQ. This CDR3 spans 17 amino acids. Between the trimmed V and J ends, which lost 4 bases and 2 bases, there was a span of 20 bases.

This clonotype was detected once. A much larger clone differs from this one at a single base, so this may be a read error. The chain uses TRBV20-1 and TRBJ1-4; 7 bases fit TRBD1. The V gene end was trimmed by 6 bases and the J gene end by 7 bases; junction bases not matched to a gene: 11. CDR1 DFQATT and CDR2 SNEGSKA come from the germline V gene (reference sequence). The CDR3 extends over 14 amino acids. CDR3 sequence: CSANAQGGGEKLFF. The CDR3 region has the DNA TGCAGTGCAAACGCCCAGGGGGGGGGTGAAAAACTGTTTTTT.